The rows below give T cell receptor beta chains drawn from one sample of a study of cytomegalovirus exposure and HLA in healthy donors. Some clones are missing from TCRdb's copy, which holds only in-frame ones; the method was immunoSEQ multiplex PCR. The table shows 150,000 to 200,000 clones, with around three quarters occurring only once. The sample consisted of PBMCs. The origin of the receptors is a man aged 35 to 55 in good health and CMV-seronegative. CDR3s include the opening cysteine and the closing phenylalanine or tryptophan. Fields, in order: D gene, V gene, J gene, clone size, CDR3 protein, CDR3 DNA. D genes are given only for firm matches. Clone size is stated in some rows and not others, as once, few, many or a class when expanded.

>.|TRBV5-1|TRBJ1-4|.
CASSLQGRNEKLFF
TGCGCCAGCAGCTTGCAGGGTAGGAATGAAAAACTGTTTTTT
>TRBD2|TRBV7-3|TRBJ2-3|.
CASSLLAGGVINTQYF
TGTGCCAGCAGCTTACTAGCGGGAGGTGTCATAAATACGCAGTATTTT
>TRBD1|TRBV7-6|TRBJ2-5|.
CASSSGEIDRGGTQYF
TGTGCCAGCAGCTCCGGGGAGATAGACAGGGGGGGGACCCAGTACTTC
>TRBD2|TRBV7-6|TRBJ2-7|.
CASSLQGSGGSEQYF
TGTGCCAGCAGCTTACAGGGATCCGGGGGGAGTGAGCAGTACTTC
>TRBD2|TRBV7-3|TRBJ2-1|.
CASSSGTSGRSNEQFF
TGTGCCAGCAGCTCCGGGACTAGCGGGAGATCCAATGAGCAGTTCTTC
>.|TRBV11-3|TRBJ2-7|.
CASSSQGGLCYEQYF
TGTGCCAGCAGCTCCCAGGGGGGCCTTTGCTACGAGCAGTACTTC
>.|TRBV7-3|TRBJ2-1|.
CASSLTALSNEQFF
TGTGCCAGCAGCTTAACGGCCCTTTCCAATGAGCAGTTCTTC
>TRBD1|TRBV10-3|TRBJ1-1|.
CAISETGGNTEAFF
TGTGCCATCAGTGAGACAGGGGGGAACACTGAAGCTTTCTTT
>TRBD2|TRBV7-2|TRBJ2-3|.
CASSGLAGGIRTDTQYF
TGTGCCAGCAGCGGACTAGCGGGAGGGATACGCACAGATACGCAGTATTTT
>.|TRBV7-9|TRBJ1-3|.
CASSLGAYSGNTIYF
TGTGCCAGCAGCTTAGGGGCCTACTCTGGAAACACCATATATTTT
>TRBD2|TRBV30|TRBJ2-5|.
CAGGLAGKETQYF
TGTGCCGGAGGACTAGCGGGTAAAGAGACCCAGTACTTC
>.|TRBV6-1|TRBJ2-5|.
CASNRQLAETQYF
TGTGCCAGCAATCGACAGCTCGCAGAGACCCAGTACTTC
>TRBD2|TRBV5-6|TRBJ2-7|.
CASSLTSGRYEQYF
TGTGCCAGCAGCTTGACCAGCGGGAGATACGAGCAGTACTTC
>.|TRBV28|TRBJ1-3|few
CASSLILPSSGNTIYF
TGTGCCAGCAGTTTAATCCTCCCGAGCTCTGGAAACACCATATATTTT
>.|TRBV19|TRBJ2-2|.
CASRSPLGGWNGELFF
TGTGCCAGTAGATCACCACTAGGAGGGTGGAACGGGGAGCTGTTTTTT
>TRBD1|TRBV18|TRBJ1-1|.
CASSPPPQGETEAFF
TGTGCCAGCTCACCACCCCCCCAGGGGGAGACTGAAGCTTTCTTT
>TRBD2|TRBV5-6|TRBJ2-5|.
CASSLGLAALGVETQYF
TGTGCCAGCAGCTTAGGACTAGCGGCTCTTGGGGTAGAGACCCAGTACTTC
>.|TRBV4-1|TRBJ2-3|.
CASSQAEGSSTDTQYF
TGCGCCAGCAGCCAAGCCGAGGGATCTAGCACAGATACGCAGTATTTT
>.|TRBV4-1|TRBJ1-6|.
CASSREGLLGSPLHF
TGCGCCAGCAGCCGAGAAGGACTTCTCGGTTCACCCCTCCACTTT
>.|TRBV5-4|TRBJ1-1|.
CASSLARGMFGRTEAFF
TGTGCCAGCAGCTTGGCCCGGGGTATGTTTGGGCGTACTGAAGCTTTCTTT
>TRBD1|TRBV18|TRBJ1-1|few
CASSPSILSGTGSTEAFF
TGTGCCAGCTCACCCTCGATACTGTCCGGGACAGGGAGCACTGAAGCTTTCTTT
>.|TRBV5-4|TRBJ2-6|.
CASVTPGGANVLTF
TGTGCCAGCGTCACCCCAGGGGGGGCCAACGTCCTGACTTTC
>TRBD2|TRBV7-2|TRBJ2-3|.
CVSSLGLAYGKDTQYF
TGTGTCAGCAGCTTAGGACTAGCGTATGGGAAAGATACGCAGTATTTT
>TRBD1|TRBV6-1|TRBJ2-5|.
CATIRQGSETQYF
TGTGCCACCATCCGACAGGGGTCGGAGACCCAGTACTTC
>.|TRBV19|TRBJ1-2|.
CASRGDYGYTF
TGTGCCAGTCGTGGAGACTATGGCTACACCTTC
>TRBD1|TRBV7-9|TRBJ2-1|.
CASSLGRTGFDEQFF
TGTGCCAGCAGCTTAGGTCGGACAGGGTTTGATGAGCAGTTCTTC
>.|TRBV30|TRBJ2-3|few
CAWTLPDPSLLLAPTDTQYF
TGTGCCTGGACCCTACCCGACCCCTCCCTCTTACTAGCTCCCACAGATACGCAGTATTTT
>.|TRBV4-1|TRBJ2-5|.
CASSQDSQTALDQETQYF
TGCGCCAGCAGCCAAGACTCACAGACAGCATTAGACCAAGAGACCCAGTACTTC
>TRBD1|TRBV28|TRBJ1-2|.
CASSSSLPGTGDNYGYTF
TGTGCCAGCAGTTCTTCCCTTCCCGGGACAGGGGATAACTATGGCTACACCTTC
>TRBD2|TRBV27|TRBJ2-4|.
CASSLPPLAELAKNIQYF
TGTGCCAGCAGTCTTCCACCTCTAGCGGAACTAGCCAAAAACATTCAGTACTTC
>.|TRBV5-1|TRBJ1-2|.
CASSLGEGHGYTF
TGCGCCAGCAGCTTGGGGGAGGGCCATGGCTACACCTTC
>TRBD2|TRBV28|TRBJ2-1|.
CASSICGSGGANEQFF
TGTGCCAGCAGTATCTGTGGTAGCGGGGGAGCAAATGAGCAGTTCTTC
>.|TRBV9|TRBJ1-3|few
CASSISGNTIYF
TGTGCCAGCAGTATATCTGGAAACACCATATATTTT
>.|TRBV7-9|TRBJ1-1|.
CASSLTDSQAFF
TGTGCCAGCAGTTTGACGGACAGCCAAGCTTTCTTT
>.|TRBV11-3|TRBJ2-1|.
CASSSLGSYNEQFF
TGTGCCAGCTCCTCTTTGGGGAGCTACAATGAGCAGTTCTTC
>TRBD2|TRBV28|TRBJ2-1|.
CASSGSGRSSYEQFF
TGTGCCAGCAGTGGGAGCGGGAGAAGTAGCTATGAGCAGTTCTTC
>TRBD2|TRBV2|TRBJ2-1|.
CATQEASGRAEQFF
TGTGCCACCCAGGAGGCTAGCGGGAGGGCTGAGCAGTTCTTC
>TRBD2|TRBV9|TRBJ2-2|once
CASSTLAGARAGELFF
TGTGCCAGCAGCACTTTAGCGGGTGCGAGAGCCGGGGAGCTGTTTTTT
>.|TRBV7-3|TRBJ2-1|once
CASSPNGGSYNEQFF
TGTGCCAGCAGCCCCAATGGCGGCTCCTACAATGAGCAGTTCTTC
>TRBD1|TRBV11-1|TRBJ2-7|.
CASTKQGANYEQYF
TGTGCCAGCACCAAACAGGGGGCCAACTACGAGCAGTACTTC
>TRBD2|TRBV28|TRBJ2-3|.
CVSITSGTTDTQYF
TGTGTCAGCATAACTAGCGGGACGACAGATACGCAGTATTTT